The T cell receptor beta chain under discussion was sequenced for a study of T cell changes during pregnancy in multiple sclerosis. The CDR3 sequence is 17 residues long. The germline V gene encodes CDR1 SGHRS and CDR2 YFSETQ. Trimming cost V 0 bases and J 1 base, with 16 bases left between them. Repertoires were generated with immunoSEQ multiplex PCR, while TCRdb's copy carries only in-frame clones and drops some. Of fewer than 85,000 clones detected, about 95% appear once; the ten largest clones hold more than 0.85%. This clonotype originated in a female donor with multiple sclerosis, enrolled in a pregnancy study. The rearrangement links TRBV5-1 to TRBJ1-2; D not certain. This material consisted of peripheral blood, taken in the second trimester of pregnancy. The CDR3 sequence: CASSLAATTTDNYGYTF. CDR3 in DNA: TGCGCCAGCAGCTTGGCCGCGACAACCACAGATAACTATGGCTACACCTTC.